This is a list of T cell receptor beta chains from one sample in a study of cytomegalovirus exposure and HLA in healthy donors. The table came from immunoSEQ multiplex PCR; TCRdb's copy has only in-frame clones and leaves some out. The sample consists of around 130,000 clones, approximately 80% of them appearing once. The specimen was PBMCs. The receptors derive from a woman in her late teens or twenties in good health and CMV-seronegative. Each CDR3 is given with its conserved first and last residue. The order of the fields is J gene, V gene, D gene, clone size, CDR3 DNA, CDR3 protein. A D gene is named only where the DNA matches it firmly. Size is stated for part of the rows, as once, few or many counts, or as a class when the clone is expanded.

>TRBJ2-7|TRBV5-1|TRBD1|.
TGCGCCAGCAGCTTAGTCGGTCAGGGGGCGCGCTACGAGCAGTACTTC
CASSLVGQGARYEQYF
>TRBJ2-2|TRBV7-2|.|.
TGTGCCAGCAGCCTCAATAGAGCCGGGGAGCTGTTTTTT
CASSLNRAGELFF
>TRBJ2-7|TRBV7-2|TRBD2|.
TGTGCCAGCCGAGGGGAGACTAGCGGCTCCTACGAGCAGTACTTC
CASRGETSGSYEQYF
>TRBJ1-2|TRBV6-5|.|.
TGTGCCAGCAGTTACTCGAACCGGAGACGAGGAGGCTACACCTTC
CASSYSNRRRGGYTF
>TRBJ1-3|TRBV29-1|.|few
TGCAGCGTCGACAAGCGGCACTTCTCTGGAAACACCATATATTTT
CSVDKRHFSGNTIYF
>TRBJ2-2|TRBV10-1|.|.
TGCGCCAGCAGTGTCGGGAACACCGGGGAGCTGTTTTTT
CASSVGNTGELFF
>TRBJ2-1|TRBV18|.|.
TGTGCCAGCTCACCAAAACCAGCGGTCCGAAACAATGAGCAGTTCTTC
CASSPKPAVRNNEQFF
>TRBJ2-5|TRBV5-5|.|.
TGTGCCAGCAGCTCAGAAGGGGAAGAGACCCAGTACTTC
CASSSEGEETQYF
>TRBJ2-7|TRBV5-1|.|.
TGCGCCAGCAGCTTGGTTCGGGACGAGCAGTACTTC
CASSLVRDEQYF
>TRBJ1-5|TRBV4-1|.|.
TGCGCCAGCAGCCAAGCGCCCCGGACACTAAGCAATCAGCCCCAGCATTTT
CASSQAPRTLSNQPQHF
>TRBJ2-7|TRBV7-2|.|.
TGTGCCAGCGCGGGCAGCTCCTACGAGCAGTACTTC
CASAGSSYEQYF
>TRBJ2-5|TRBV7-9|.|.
TGTTCCAGCAGCTTAATGGCAGGGGGGTCAGAGACCCAGTACTTC
CSSSLMAGGSETQYF
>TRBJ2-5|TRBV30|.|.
TGTGCCTGGAACGGGGGATTGGGGGAGACCCAGTACTTC
CAWNGGLGETQYF
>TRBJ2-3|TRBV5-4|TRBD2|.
TGTGCCAGCAGCTTGGACGGGGGGTCCAACACAGATACGCAGTATTTT
CASSLDGGSNTDTQYF
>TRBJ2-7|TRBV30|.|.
TGTGCCTGGAGTCTTGCTAGGGGAGAGCAGTACTTC
CAWSLARGEQYF
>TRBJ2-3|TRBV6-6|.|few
TGTGCCAGCAGCCCCGGGGAAATGGCAGATACGCAGTATTTT
CASSPGEMADTQYF
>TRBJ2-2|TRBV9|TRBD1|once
TGTGCCAGCAGCACCGGGACAGGGAGTCCGAACACCGGGGAGCTGTTTTTT
CASSTGTGSPNTGELFF
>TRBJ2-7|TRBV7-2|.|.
TGTGCCAGCAGCTACTTCGAAATCTCCGGAGCGCAGTACTTC
CASSYFEISGAQYF
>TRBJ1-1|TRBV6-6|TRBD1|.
TGTGCCAGCAGTAAAGGGACAGGTTTAATGAACACTGAAGCTTTCTTT
CASSKGTGLMNTEAFF
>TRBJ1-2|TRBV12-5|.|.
TGTGCTAGTGGACGCGCTTTGCTGGAGGGCTACACCTTC
CASGRALLEGYTF
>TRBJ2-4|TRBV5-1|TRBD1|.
TGCGCCAGCAGCTTCAGGGGGTCAGATGCTTTAGCCAAAAACATTCAGTACTTC
CASSFRGSDALAKNIQYF